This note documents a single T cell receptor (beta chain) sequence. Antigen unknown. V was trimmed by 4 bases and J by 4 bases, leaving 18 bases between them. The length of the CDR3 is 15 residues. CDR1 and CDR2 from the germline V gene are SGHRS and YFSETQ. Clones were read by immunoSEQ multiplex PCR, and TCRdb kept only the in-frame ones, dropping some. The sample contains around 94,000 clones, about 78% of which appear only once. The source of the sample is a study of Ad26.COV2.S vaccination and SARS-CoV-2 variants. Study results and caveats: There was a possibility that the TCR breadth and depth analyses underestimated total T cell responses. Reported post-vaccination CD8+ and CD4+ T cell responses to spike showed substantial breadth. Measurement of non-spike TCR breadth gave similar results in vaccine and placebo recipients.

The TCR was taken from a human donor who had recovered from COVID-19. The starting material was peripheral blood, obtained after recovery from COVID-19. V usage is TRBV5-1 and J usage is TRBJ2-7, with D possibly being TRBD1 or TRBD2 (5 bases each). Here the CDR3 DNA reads TGCGCCAGCAGCCCCCCCGGGACGGGAAATTACGAGCAGTACTTC. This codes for CASSPPGTGNYEQYF.